This TCR beta chain is drawn from a study of blood T cell repertoires in COVID-19. Turning to the study itself: From the United States, Italy and Spain came samples of acute and convalescent COVID-19.

The assay was immunoSEQ multiplex PCR, and TCRdb's table has in-frame clones only and misses some. This sample has under 250,000 clones, with about 90% found just once. This clone has only one observation. Germline values: CDR1 LGHDT, CDR2 YNNKEL (reference sequence). Trimming took 0 bases from V and 4 from J, leaving 10 bases between them. The CDR3 runs 15 residues. The sequenced sample consisted of peripheral blood. The genes are TRBV3-1 (or the pseudogene TRBV3-2) and TRBJ2-1; a possible D gene is TRBD2 (7 bases). The clonotype comes from a man aged 25 to 45 with acute or convalescent COVID-19. Here the CDR3 reads CASSQEQGLYNEQFF. CDR3 in DNA: TGTGCCAGCAGCCAAGAACAGGGACTATACAATGAGCAGTTCTTC.